The 9 T cell receptor beta chains below come from one sample, sequenced in a study of shared clonotypes between healthy human individuals. This table comes from immunoSEQ multiplex PCR, and its TCRdb copy is limited to in-frame clones, with some not included. The sample holds 150,000 to 200,000 clones; 80% to 95% are singletons and the top ten take about 0.067%. The specimen was naive CD4+ T cells sorted from blood. The subset was: CD45RA+ positively selected. The receptors were gathered from a woman aged 30 to 39 in good health.

The J gene is TRBJ1-1, the V gene TRBV28; 7 positions match TRBD1. V gave up 5 bases and J gave up 0 bases; unmatched junction bases: 6. Germline CDR1 is MDHEN and CDR2 is SYDVKM. This CDR3 has 15 residues. CDR3 amino acids: CASSLTGEMNTEAFF. As DNA, the CDR3 is TGTGCCAGCAGTCTAACAGGGGAGATGAACACTGAAGCTTTCTTT.

This clone was counted between two and nine times. The rearrangement uses TRBV6-1 and TRBJ1-5; 7 positions match TRBD1. J gave up 9 bases and V 6 bases, and 8 bases lay outside the gene matches. CDR3 length: 13 residues. In germline, CDR1 is MNHNS, CDR2 SASEGT. This CDR3 reads CASRGQAGGPQHF. For the CDR3, the DNA is TGTGCCAGCAGAGGACAGGCCGGAGGGCCCCAGCATTTT.

The genes are TRBV29-1 and TRBJ2-2, with TRBD2 as a possible D gene (6 bases). The germline V gene has CDR1 SQVTM and CDR2 ANQGSEA. The V and J ends lost 7 bases and 4 bases respectively, with 13 bases between them. This CDR3 has 13 amino acids. The CDR3 region has the DNA TGCAGCGCAAGGAGGGACTTCACCGGGGAGCTGTTTTTT. Encoded protein: CSARRDFTGELFF.

This clone was detected only once. This chain joins TRBV5-1 and TRBJ1-1, with TRBD1 identical over 8 bases. The CDR3 consists of 14 residues. The V gene's germline CDR1 is SGHRS and CDR2 YFSETQ. Germline trimming cut 0 bases from V and 3 bases from J; bases unmatched to any gene: 1. The CDR3, as DNA: TGCGCCAGCAGCTTGGGACAGGGGTACACTGAAGCTTTCTTT. Translating gives CASSLGQGYTEAFF.

The chain employs TRBV9 and TRBJ2-5; unclear D gene. From germline, CDR1 is SGDLS and CDR2 YYNGEE. This CDR3 contains 14 residues. Trimming removed 0 bases at V and 0 bases at J, with 6 bases between. DNA for the CDR3: TGTGCCAGCAGCGTAGCTGTCTACCAAGAGACCCAGTACTTC. This gives the protein CASSVAVYQETQYF.

The table lists this clone with a few counts. The gene calls are TRBV14 and TRBJ1-1; a weak D match, TRBD1 (6 bases). The germline CDR1 and CDR2 sequences are SGHDN and FVKESK. This CDR3 spans 14 amino acids. V lost 2 bases and J lost 3, with 10 bases in between. CDR3 DNA sequence: TGTGCCAGCAGCCAACAGGGGATGGACACTGAAGCTTTCTTT. This gives the protein CASSQQGMDTEAFF.

The rearrangement uses TRBV28 and TRBJ2-7; TRBD2 matches 11 bases. The CDR3 covers 13 residues. With 1 base clipped from V and 12 bases from J, the junction kept 5 bases outside the gene matches. Germline V gene sequence: CDR1 MDHEN, CDR2 SYDVKM. The CDR3 coding sequence is TGTGCCAGCAGTTTATCCGGGACTAGCGGTGCGTACTTC. It translates to CASSLSGTSGAYF.

This rearrangement joins TRBV11-2 to TRBJ1-3; D remains unclear. Germline V gives CDR1 SGHAT, CDR2 FQNNGV. The length of the CDR3 is 15 residues. The V end was cut by 0 bases, the J end by 4 bases, with 10 bases between. CDR3 sequence reads: CASSLETLVGNTIYF. Here the CDR3 DNA reads TGTGCCAGCAGCTTAGAGACCCTCGTGGGAAACACCATATATTTT.

The J gene is TRBJ1-3, the V gene TRBV28, with a possible D match to TRBD1 (5 bases). The CDR3 has 14 residues. From germline, CDR1 is MDHEN and CDR2 SYDVKM. Trimming left V 5 bases short and J 4 bases short, with 12 bases between. Here the CDR3 reads CASSPGTLGNTIYF. The CDR3 nucleotides read TGTGCCAGCAGTCCCGGGACGTTAGGAAACACCATATATTTT.